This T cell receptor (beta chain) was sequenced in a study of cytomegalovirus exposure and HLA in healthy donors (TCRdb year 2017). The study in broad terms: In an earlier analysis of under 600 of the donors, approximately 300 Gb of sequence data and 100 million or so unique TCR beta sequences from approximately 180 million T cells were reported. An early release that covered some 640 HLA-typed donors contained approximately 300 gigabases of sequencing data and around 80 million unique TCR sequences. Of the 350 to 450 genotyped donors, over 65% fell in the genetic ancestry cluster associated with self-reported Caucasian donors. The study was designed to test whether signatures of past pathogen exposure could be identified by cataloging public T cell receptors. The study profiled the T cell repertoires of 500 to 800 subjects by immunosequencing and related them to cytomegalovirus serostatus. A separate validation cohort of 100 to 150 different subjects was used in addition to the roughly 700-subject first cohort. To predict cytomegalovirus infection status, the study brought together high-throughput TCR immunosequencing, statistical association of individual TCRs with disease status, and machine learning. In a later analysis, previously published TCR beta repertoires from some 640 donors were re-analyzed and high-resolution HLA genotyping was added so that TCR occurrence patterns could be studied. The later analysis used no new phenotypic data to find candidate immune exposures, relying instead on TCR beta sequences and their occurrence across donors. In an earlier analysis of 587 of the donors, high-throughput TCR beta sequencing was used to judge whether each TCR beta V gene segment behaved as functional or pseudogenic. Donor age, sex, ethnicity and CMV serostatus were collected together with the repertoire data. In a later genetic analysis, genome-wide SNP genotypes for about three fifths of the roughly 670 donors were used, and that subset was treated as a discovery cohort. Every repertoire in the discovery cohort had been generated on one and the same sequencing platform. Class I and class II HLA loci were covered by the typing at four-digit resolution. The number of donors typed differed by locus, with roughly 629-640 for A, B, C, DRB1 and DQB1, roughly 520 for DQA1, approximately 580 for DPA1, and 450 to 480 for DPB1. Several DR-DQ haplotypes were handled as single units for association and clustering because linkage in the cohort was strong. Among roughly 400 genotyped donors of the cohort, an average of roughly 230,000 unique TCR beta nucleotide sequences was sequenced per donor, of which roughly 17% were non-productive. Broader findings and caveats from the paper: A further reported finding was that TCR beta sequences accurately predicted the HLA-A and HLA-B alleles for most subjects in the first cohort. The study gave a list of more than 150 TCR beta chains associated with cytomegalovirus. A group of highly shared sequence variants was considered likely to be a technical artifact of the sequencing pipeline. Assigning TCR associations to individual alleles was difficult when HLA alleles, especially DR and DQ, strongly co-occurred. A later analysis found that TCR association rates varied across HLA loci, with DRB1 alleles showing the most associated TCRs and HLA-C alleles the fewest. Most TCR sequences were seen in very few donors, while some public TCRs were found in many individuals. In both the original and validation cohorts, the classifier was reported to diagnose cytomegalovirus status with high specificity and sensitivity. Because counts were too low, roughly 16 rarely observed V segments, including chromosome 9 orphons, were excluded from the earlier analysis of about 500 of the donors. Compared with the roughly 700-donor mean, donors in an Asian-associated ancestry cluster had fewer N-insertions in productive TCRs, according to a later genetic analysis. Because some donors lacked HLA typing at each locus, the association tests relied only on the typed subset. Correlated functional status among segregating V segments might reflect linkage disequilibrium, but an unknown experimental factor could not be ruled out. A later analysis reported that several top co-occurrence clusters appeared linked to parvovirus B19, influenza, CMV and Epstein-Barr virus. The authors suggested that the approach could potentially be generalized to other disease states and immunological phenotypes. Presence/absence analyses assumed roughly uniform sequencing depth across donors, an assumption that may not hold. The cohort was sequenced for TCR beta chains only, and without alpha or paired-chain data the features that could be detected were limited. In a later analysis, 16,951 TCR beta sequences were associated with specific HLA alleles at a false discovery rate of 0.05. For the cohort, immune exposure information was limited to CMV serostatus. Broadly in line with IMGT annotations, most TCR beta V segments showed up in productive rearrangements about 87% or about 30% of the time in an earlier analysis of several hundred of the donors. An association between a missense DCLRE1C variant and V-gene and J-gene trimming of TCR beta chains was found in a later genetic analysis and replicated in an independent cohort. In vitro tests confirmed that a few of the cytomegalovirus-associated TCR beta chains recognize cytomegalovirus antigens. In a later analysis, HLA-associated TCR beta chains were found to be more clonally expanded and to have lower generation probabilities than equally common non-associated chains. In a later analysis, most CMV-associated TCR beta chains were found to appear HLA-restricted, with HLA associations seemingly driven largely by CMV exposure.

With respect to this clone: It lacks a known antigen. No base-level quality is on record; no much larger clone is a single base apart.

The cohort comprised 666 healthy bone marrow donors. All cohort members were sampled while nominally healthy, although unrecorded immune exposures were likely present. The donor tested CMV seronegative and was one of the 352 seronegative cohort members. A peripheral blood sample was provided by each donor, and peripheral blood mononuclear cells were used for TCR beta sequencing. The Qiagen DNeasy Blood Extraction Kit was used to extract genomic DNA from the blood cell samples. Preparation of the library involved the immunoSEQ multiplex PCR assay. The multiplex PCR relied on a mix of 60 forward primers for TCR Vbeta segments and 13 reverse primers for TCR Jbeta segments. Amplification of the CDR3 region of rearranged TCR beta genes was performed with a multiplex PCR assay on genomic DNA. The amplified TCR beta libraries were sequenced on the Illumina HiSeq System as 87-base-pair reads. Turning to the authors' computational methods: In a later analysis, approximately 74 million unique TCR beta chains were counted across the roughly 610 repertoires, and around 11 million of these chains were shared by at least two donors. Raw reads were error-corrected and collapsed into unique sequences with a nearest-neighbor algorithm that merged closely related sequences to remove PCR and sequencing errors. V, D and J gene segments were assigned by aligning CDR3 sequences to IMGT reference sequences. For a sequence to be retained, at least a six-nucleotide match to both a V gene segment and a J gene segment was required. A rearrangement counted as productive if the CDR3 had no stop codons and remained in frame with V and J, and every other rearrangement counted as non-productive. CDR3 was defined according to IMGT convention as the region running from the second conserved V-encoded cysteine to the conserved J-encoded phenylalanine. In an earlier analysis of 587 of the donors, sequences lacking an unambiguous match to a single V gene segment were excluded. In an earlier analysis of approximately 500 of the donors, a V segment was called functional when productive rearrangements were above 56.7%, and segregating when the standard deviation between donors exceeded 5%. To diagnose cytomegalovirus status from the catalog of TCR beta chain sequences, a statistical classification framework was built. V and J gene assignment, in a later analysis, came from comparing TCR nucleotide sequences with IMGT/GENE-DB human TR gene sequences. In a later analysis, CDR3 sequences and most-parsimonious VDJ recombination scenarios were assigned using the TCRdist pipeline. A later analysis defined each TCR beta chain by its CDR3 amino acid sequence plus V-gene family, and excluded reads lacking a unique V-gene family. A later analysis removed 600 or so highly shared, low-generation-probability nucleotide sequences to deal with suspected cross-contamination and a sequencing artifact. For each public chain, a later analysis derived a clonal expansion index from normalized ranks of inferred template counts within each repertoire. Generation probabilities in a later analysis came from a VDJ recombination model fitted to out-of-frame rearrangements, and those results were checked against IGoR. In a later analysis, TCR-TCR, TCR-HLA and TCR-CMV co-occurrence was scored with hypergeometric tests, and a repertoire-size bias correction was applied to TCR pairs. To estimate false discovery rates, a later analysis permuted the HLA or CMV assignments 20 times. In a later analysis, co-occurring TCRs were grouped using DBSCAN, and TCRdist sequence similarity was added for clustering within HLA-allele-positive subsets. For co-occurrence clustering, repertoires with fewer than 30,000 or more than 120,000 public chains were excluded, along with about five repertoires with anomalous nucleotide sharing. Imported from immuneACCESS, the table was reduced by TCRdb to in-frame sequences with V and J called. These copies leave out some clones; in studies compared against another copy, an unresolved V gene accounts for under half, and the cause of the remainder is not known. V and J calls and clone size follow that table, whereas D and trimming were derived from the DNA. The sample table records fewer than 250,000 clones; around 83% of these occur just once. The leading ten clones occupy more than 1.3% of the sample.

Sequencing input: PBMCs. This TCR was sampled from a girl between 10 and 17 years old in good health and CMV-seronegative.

The CDR3 in this case is CASSFGQMYNEQFF. DNA sequence: TGTGCCAGCAGCTTCGGACAGATGTACAATGAGCAGTTCTTC. This sequence uses TRBV5-4 and TRBJ2-1; TRBD1 is possibly the D segment (6 matching bases). The germline V gene (reference sequence) sets CDR1 to SGHNT and CDR2 to YYREEE. V is pared back by 2 bases and J by 4 bases, with 10 bases lying between the germline termini. From its cysteine to its phenylalanine, the CDR3 spans 14 amino acids. Only the CDR3 DNA stays, 42 bases, in frame from base 1.